The 27 T cell receptor beta chains reported below all come from one sample, sequenced in a study of blood T cell repertoires in COVID-19. Only in-frame clones appear in the TCRdb table, and some are missing; sequencing was by immunoSEQ multiplex PCR. The sample carries 360,000 or so clones, approximately 89% recorded once. The source material was peripheral blood. The receptors were sampled from a woman aged 55-69 years with COVID-19, enrolled during active disease.

CDR3 sequence reads: CALRQGAGYGYTF. The CDR3 DNA reads as TGTGCCCTCCGACAGGGGGCGGGCTATGGCTACACCTTC. V usage is TRBV6-5 and J usage is TRBJ1-2, with 10 bases that match TRBD1. This CDR3 has 13 amino acids. CDR1 is MNHEY and CDR2 is SVGAGI in the germline V gene. V shed 11 bases, J shed 4 bases, and the junction held 7 bases outside the gene matches.

This clone has more than one count but fewer than ten. V and J are TRBV28 and TRBJ1-1; 7 bases fit TRBD1. The V gene end was trimmed by 6 bases and the J gene end by 4 bases; junction bases not matched to a gene: 5. The length of the CDR3 is 13 residues. The V gene's germline CDR1 is MDHEN and CDR2 SYDVKM. The CDR3 loop reads CASRKQGFTEAFF. The CDR3 nucleotides read TGTGCCAGCAGGAAACAGGGGTTCACTGAAGCTTTCTTT.

The chain combines TRBV9 with TRBJ2-1; D uncertain. This CDR3 is 16 amino acids long. Trimming left V 0 bases short and J 8 bases short, with 18 bases between. Per germline, CDR1 SGDLS and CDR2 YYNGEE. The CDR3 loop reads CASSVVIWSTWDEQFF. CDR3 DNA sequence: TGTGCCAGCAGCGTAGTGATCTGGAGTACGTGGGATGAGCAGTTCTTC.

As concerns this clone: The junction departs from the called germline gene at one end, perhaps through a read error. The chain employs TRBV7-7 and TRBJ2-1; TRBD2 agrees at 7 bases. The CDR3 consists of 15 residues. The germline V gene encodes CDR1 SSHAT and CDR2 FNYEAQ (reference sequence). DNA of the CDR3: TGTGCTAGCAGCGAGGGGCGGGGGTCCTACAATGAGCAGTTCTTC. As protein: CASSEGRGSYNEQFF.

This chain joins TRBV5-1 and TRBJ1-1, with TRBD1 matching over 8 bases. V lost 4 bases, J lost 0 bases, and 8 bases stayed unmatched. Germline-derived CDR1 and CDR2 are SGHRS and YFSETQ. This CDR3 has 16 amino acids. The CDR3 sequence: CASSLAPGQVNTEAFF. The DNA of the CDR3 is TGCGCCAGCAGCCTCGCCCCGGGACAGGTGAACACTGAAGCTTTCTTT. The variable domain in full, with the rest retrieved from reference TRBV5-1 and TRBJ1-1, is KAGVTQTPRYLIKTRGQQVTLSCSPISGHRSVSWYQQTPGQGLQFLFEYFSETQRNKGNFPGRFSGRQFSNSRSEMNVSTLELGDSALYLCASSLAPGQVNTEAFFGQGTRLTVV.

The J gene is TRBJ1-1, the V gene TRBV10-3; D might be TRBD1 (5 bases). Trimming took 10 bases from V and 11 from J, leaving 23 bases between them. Germline values: CDR1 ENHRY, CDR2 SYGVKD. This CDR3 region has 13 residues. The CDR3 coding sequence is TGTGCCACCCTCAAGTCCCAGGGTGTAGGTGCTTTCTTT. Translation gives CATLKSQGVGAFF.

This rearrangement joins TRBV25-1 to TRBJ1-2; D is ambiguous. The length of the CDR3 is 14 residues. The V end was cut by 9 bases, the J end by 8 bases, with 22 bases between. CDR1 is MGHDK, CDR2 SYGVNS, per germline. The CDR3, as DNA: TGTGCCAGTCTCGGCGGGGATCCTACCCGGGGCTACACCTTC. The encoded protein is CASLGGDPTRGYTF.

The chain links TRBV6-5 to TRBJ2-2; TRBD1 might be the D (5 bases). The CDR3 spans 15 residues. Trimming stripped 6 bases from V and 2 bases from J, with 13 bases between. Germline lookup yields CDR1 MNHEY and CDR2 SVGAGI. CDR3 amino acids: CASRDGQINTGELFF. CDR3 nucleotides: TGTGCCAGCAGGGATGGACAAATCAACACCGGGGAGCTGTTTTTT.

J is TRBJ1-6 and V is TRBV3-1 (or the pseudogene TRBV3-2); D gene unclear. This CDR3 is 15 amino acids long. Per the germline V gene, CDR1 is LGHDT and CDR2 is YNNKEL (reference sequence). The V and J ends lost 5 bases and 10 bases respectively, with 18 bases between them. In nucleotides, the CDR3 is TGTGCCAGCAGCTCACGCCTCGGGGTTAGATCACCCCTCCACTTT. Amino acid sequence: CASSSRLGVRSPLHF.

The chain combines TRBV29-1 with TRBJ1-5, with 8 bases identical to TRBD1. Germline CDR1 SQVTM, CDR2 ANQGSEA. V was clipped by 5 bases and J by 2 bases; unmatched bases: 8. The CDR3 sequence is 15 residues long. The CDR3 region is CSVRSTGGGNQPQHF. As DNA, the CDR3 is TGCAGCGTTAGGTCCACAGGGGGAGGCAATCAGCCCCAGCATTTT.

This clone was observed a single time. This chain joins TRBV6-5 and TRBJ1-3; D possibly corresponds to TRBD1 (5 bases). CDR3 size: 15 residues. Germline CDR1 reads MNHEY; CDR2 reads SVGAGI. V lost 2 bases and J 0 bases, leaving 8 bases between the germline ends. The CDR3 bases are TGTGCCAGCAGTTACCGGGGGAGCTCTGGAAACACCATATATTTT. Amino acid sequence: CASSYRGSSGNTIYF.

The CDR3: CASSKYHRTSGNTIYF. CDR3 DNA: TGTGCCAGCAGCAAATACCACAGGACCTCTGGAAACACCATATATTTT. The chain employs TRBV7-3 and TRBJ1-3, with D possibly TRBD1 on 5 matching bases. This CDR3 region has 16 residues. V lost 5 bases, J lost 0 bases, and 14 bases lay in between. Germline lookup yields CDR1 SGHTA and CDR2 FQGTGA.

The chain uses TRBV19 and TRBJ1-2, with a tentative D call TRBD1 (6 bases). The V end lost 7 bases, the J end lost 0 bases, and 21 bases lay between the germline ends. Germline CDR1 LNHDA, CDR2 SQIVND (reference sequence). This CDR3 has 17 residues. In DNA form, the CDR3 reads TGTGCCAGTACCGGTGAAACTGGACAGAAAGCTAACTATGGCTACACCTTC. Amino acid sequence: CASTGETGQKANYGYTF.

The chain links TRBV6-5 to TRBJ1-5, with D possibly matching TRBD1 (6 bases). Germline loops: CDR1 MNHEY, CDR2 SVGAGI. Trimming took 2 bases from V and 1 from J, leaving 9 bases between them. This CDR3 spans 15 amino acids. CDR3 nucleotide sequence: TGTGCCAGCAGTTACGGGGGCATGAGCAATCAGCCCCAGCATTTT. Translated, it gives CASSYGGMSNQPQHF.

The gene calls are TRBV15 and TRBJ2-2; D is uncertain. The V end lost 0 bases, the J end lost 6 bases, and 5 bases lay between the germline ends. This CDR3 region has 13 residues. CDR1 and CDR2 from the germline V gene are LNHNV and YYDKDF (reference sequence). CDR3 sequence: CATSRDPPGELFF. In DNA form, the CDR3 reads TGTGCCACCAGCAGAGATCCTCCCGGGGAGCTGTTTTTT.

In its sample, this clone was seen a few times. The V and J genes are TRBV5-4 and TRBJ2-7; the D is unclear. CDR1 is SGHNT, CDR2 YYREEE, per germline (reference sequence). The CDR3 loop spans 13 amino acids. With 4 bases removed from V and 0 bases from J, the gap between germline ends came to 8 bases. This CDR3 reads CASSPPSSYEQYF. The CDR3 DNA is TGTGCCAGCAGCCCGCCGAGCTCCTACGAGCAGTACTTC.

This clone showed up just a few times. The V gene is TRBV2, the J gene TRBJ1-1, with a weak D call TRBD1 (5 bases). The CDR3 runs to 12 residues. Between the trimmed V and J ends, which lost 7 bases and 7 bases, there was a span of 13 bases. The germline CDR1 and CDR2 sequences are SNHLY and FYNNEI. The CDR3, as DNA: TGTGCCAGCACGGGGGACCGGGGTGAAGCTTTCTTT. Its translation is CASTGDRGEAFF.

The rearrangement joins TRBV19 to TRBJ2-5; D is possibly TRBD1 (6 bases). The V gene's germline CDR1 is LNHDA and CDR2 SQIVND (reference sequence). The CDR3 has 14 residues. V was clipped by 4 bases and J by 4 bases, with 13 bases between them. The CDR3 sequence: CASSKTRGTETQYF. In nucleotides, the CDR3 is TGTGCCAGTAGTAAGACCAGGGGCACAGAGACCCAGTACTTC.

This clone was counted once. The chain uses TRBV5-1 and TRBJ1-4; 10 nucleotides line up with TRBD1. V was pared by 4 bases and J by 3 bases, with 6 bases of the junction left unmatched. CDR1 is SGHRS, CDR2 YFSETQ, per germline. The CDR3 is 16 residues long. The CDR3 DNA sequence: TGCGCCAGCAGCCCGGGACAGGGGTGGGCTAATGAAAAACTGTTTTTT. Its protein product is CASSPGQGWANEKLFF.

The J gene is TRBJ1-2, the V gene TRBV19; the match to TRBD1 covers 11 bases. V dropped 8 bases and J dropped 4; count of bases not matched to a gene: 9. This CDR3 region has 15 residues. Germline V gene sequence: CDR1 LNHDA, CDR2 SQIVND (reference sequence). The CDR3 is CASFRGTGGFYGYTF. The CDR3 region has the DNA TGTGCCAGTTTTCGAGGGACAGGGGGATTCTATGGCTACACCTTC.

The gene calls are TRBV28 and TRBJ1-2; 8 bases align to TRBD1. Germline CDR1 and CDR2: MDHEN and SYDVKM. The CDR3 is made up of 15 amino acids. J was trimmed by 7 bases and V by 1 base; bases with no gene match: 8. Here the CDR3 reads CASSLFFRGLRGYTF. DNA for the CDR3: TGTGCCAGCAGTTTATTTTTCAGGGGGCTTCGTGGCTACACCTTC.

The V gene is TRBV21-1, the J gene TRBJ1-2; TRBD1, the table's D call, was not compared with the DNA. TRBV21-1 is flagged as a pseudogene. The CDR3 is 14 residues long. Here the CDR3 DNA reads TGTGCCGGGTGTCAAGGCAGGTTCTTCGAGGGCTACACCTTC. Translating gives CAGCQGRFFEGYTF.

The gene calls are TRBV3-1 (or the pseudogene TRBV3-2) and TRBJ1-2; 8 bases align to TRBD1. The CDR3 spans 14 residues. Germline loops: CDR1 LGHDT, CDR2 YNNKEL (reference sequence). V dropped 2 bases and J dropped 7; count of bases not matched to a gene: 6. The CDR3 nucleotides are TGTGCCAGCAGCCAAAGCCCCCAGGGGGCTGGCTACACCTTC. Encoded protein: CASSQSPQGAGYTF.

The CDR3 DNA reads TGTGCCAGCAGCCCAAAAGCGGGACCAGCGAATGAGCAGTTCTTC. Protein product: CASSPKAGPANEQFF. The rearrangement joins TRBV7-3 to TRBJ2-1, with 7 bases aligning to TRBD2. Germline trimming cut 5 bases from V and 7 bases from J; bases unmatched to any gene: 11. CDR1 is SGHTA and CDR2 is FQGTGA in the germline V gene. The CDR3 extends over 15 amino acids.

The chain combines TRBV25-1 with TRBJ1-6; TRBD1 agrees at 8 bases. This CDR3 is 15 amino acids long. The junction had 7 bases not matched to a gene; V was cut back by 4 bases and J by 8 bases. CDR1 MGHDK and CDR2 SYGVNS come from the germline V gene. This CDR3 is CASSARTGWDSPLHF. Written as DNA, the CDR3 is TGTGCCAGCAGTGCCCGGACAGGGTGGGATTCACCCCTCCACTTT.

The V and J genes are TRBV7-7 and TRBJ2-5; 7 bases match TRBD1. The junction had 3 bases not matched to a gene; V was cut back by 5 bases and J by 3 bases. Germline CDR1 reads SSHAT; CDR2 reads FNYEAQ (reference sequence). This CDR3 comprises 13 residues. The CDR3 nucleotides read TGTGCCAGCAGCCGACAGGGCGAAGAGACCCAGTACTTC. Translation: CASSRQGEETQYF. Using reference TRBV7-7 and TRBJ2-5 for the parts outside the CDR3, the full variable domain is GAGVSQSPRYKVTKRGQDVTLRCDPISSHATLYWYQQALGQGPEFLTYFNYEAQPDKSGLPSDRFSAERPEGSISTLTIQRTEQRDSAMYRCASSRQGEETQYFGPGTRLLVL.

The chain is built from TRBV2 and TRBJ1-2, with a tentative D call TRBD1 (6 bases). V lost 4 bases to trimming and J lost 4 bases, with 22 bases between them. The CDR3 consists of 17 residues. Germline lookup yields CDR1 SNHLY and CDR2 FYNNEI. The CDR3 DNA follows: TGTGCCAGCAGTGGGGAACAGGGTTCCGTACCCCTCTATGGCTACACCTTC. Translating it yields CASSGEQGSVPLYGYTF.